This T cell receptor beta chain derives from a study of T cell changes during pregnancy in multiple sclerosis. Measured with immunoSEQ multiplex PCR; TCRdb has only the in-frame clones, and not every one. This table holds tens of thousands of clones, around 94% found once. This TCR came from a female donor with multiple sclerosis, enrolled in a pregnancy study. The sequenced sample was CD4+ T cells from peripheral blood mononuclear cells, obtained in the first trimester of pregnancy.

The CDR3 here is CASTRQGRSAEAFF. The CDR3 DNA reads TGTGCCAGCACCCGACAGGGGAGAAGCGCTGAAGCTTTCTTT. V usage is TRBV2 and J usage is TRBJ1-1, with TRBD1 matching 8 bases. This CDR3 is built from 14 residues. Germline loops: CDR1 SNHLY, CDR2 FYNNEI. The V and J ends lost 7 bases and 6 bases, in that order; junction bases with no gene match: 10.